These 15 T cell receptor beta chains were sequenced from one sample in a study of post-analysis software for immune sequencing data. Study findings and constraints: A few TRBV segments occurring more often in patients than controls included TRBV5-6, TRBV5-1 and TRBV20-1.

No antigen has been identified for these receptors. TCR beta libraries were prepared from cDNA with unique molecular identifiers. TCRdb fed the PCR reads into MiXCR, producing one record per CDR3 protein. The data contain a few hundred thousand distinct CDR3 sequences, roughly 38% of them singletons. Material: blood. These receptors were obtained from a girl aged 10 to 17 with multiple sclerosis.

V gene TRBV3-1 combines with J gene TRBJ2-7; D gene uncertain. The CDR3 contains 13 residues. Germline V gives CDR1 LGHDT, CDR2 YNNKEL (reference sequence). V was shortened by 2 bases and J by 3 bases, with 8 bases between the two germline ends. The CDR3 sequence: CASSQKPNYEQYF. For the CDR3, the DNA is TGTGCCAGCAGCCAAAAACCGAACTACGAGCAGTACTTC.

This chain's CDR3 is CASSLTGFNQPQHF. CDR3 coding DNA: TGTGCCAGCAGTTTGACAGGATTCAATCAGCCCCAGCATTTT. The gene calls are TRBV12-3 or TRBV12-4 and TRBJ1-5, with D maybe TRBD1 (6 bases). The length of the CDR3 is 14 residues. Trimming removed 3 bases at V and 3 bases at J, with 9 bases between.

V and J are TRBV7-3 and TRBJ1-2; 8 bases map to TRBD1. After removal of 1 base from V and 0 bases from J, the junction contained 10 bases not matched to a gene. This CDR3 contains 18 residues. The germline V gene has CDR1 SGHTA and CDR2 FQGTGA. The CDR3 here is CASSLKGPGQGANYGYTF. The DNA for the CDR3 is TGTGCCAGCAGCTTAAAAGGTCCCGGACAGGGAGCTAACTATGGCTACACCTTC.

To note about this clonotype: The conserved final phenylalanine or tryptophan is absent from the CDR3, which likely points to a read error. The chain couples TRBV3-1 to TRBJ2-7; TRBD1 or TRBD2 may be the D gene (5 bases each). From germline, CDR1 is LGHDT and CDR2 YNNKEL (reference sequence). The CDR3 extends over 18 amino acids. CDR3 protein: CASGQGVARGRGSYEQYL. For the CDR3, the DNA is TGTGCCAGCGGCCAAGGGGTAGCCCGGGGCCGAGGTTCCTACGAGCAGTACCTC.

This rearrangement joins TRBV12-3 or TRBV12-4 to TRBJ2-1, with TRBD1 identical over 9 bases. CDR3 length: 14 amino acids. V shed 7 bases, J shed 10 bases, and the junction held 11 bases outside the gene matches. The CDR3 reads CASTMGQGAGEQFF. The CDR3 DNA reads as TGTGCCAGCACCATGGGACAGGGTGCGGGAGAGCAGTTCTTC.

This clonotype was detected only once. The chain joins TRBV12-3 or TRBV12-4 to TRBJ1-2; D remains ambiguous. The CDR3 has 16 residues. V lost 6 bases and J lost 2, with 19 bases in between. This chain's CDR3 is CASSNRIGFPNYGYTF. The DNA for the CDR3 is TGTGCCAGCAGCAACAGAATCGGGTTCCCCAACTATGGCTACACCTTC.

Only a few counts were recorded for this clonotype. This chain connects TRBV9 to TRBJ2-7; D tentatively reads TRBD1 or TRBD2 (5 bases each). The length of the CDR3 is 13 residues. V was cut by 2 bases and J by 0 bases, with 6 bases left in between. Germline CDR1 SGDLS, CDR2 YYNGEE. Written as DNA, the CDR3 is TGTGCCAGCAGCGTCGGGACCTCCTACGAGCAGTACTTC. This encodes CASSVGTSYEQYF. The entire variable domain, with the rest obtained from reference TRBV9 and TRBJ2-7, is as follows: DSGVTQTPKHLITATGQRVTLRCSPRSGDLSVYWYQQSLDQGLQFLIQYYNGEERAKGNILERFSAQQFPDLHSELNLSSLELGDSALYFCASSVGTSYEQYFGPGTRLTVT.

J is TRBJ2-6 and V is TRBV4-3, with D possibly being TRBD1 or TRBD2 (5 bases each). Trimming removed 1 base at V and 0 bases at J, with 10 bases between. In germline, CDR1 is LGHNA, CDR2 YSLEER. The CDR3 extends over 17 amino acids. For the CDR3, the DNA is TGCGCCAGCAGCCAAGGGGGGACGGCCTCTGGGGCCAACGTCCTGACTTTC. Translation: CASSQGGTASGANVLTF.

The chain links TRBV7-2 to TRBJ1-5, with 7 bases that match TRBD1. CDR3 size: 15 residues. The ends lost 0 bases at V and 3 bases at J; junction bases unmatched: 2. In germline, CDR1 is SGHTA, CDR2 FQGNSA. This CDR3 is CASSLAGTDNQPQHF. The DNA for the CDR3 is TGTGCCAGCAGCTTAGCGGGGACAGACAATCAGCCCCAGCATTTT.

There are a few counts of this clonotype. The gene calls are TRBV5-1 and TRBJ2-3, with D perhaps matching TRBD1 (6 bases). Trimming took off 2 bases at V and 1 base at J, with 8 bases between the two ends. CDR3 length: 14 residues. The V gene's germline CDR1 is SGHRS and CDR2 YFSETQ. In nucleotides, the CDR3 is TGCGCCAGCAGCTTTTGGACAGGCACAGATACGCAGTATTTT. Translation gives CASSFWTGTDTQYF. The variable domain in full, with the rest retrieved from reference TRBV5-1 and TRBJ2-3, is KAGVTQTPRYLIKTRGQQVTLSCSPISGHRSVSWYQQTPGQGLQFLFEYFSETQRNKGNFPGRFSGRQFSNSRSEMNVSTLELGDSALYLCASSFWTGTDTQYFGPGTRLTVL.

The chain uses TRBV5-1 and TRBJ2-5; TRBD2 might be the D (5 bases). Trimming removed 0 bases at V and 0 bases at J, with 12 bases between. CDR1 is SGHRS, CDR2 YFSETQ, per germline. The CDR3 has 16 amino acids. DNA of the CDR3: TGCGCCAGCAGCTTGGCCGGAGGCACCTACCAAGAGACCCAGTACTTC. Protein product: CASSLAGGTYQETQYF.

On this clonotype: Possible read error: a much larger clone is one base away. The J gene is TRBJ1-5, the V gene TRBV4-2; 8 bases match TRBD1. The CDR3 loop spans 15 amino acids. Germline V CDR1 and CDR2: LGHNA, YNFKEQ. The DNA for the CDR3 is TGTGCCAGCAGCCAAGAAGGGACAGGCAATCAGCCCCGGCATTTT. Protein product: CASSQEGTGNQPRHF.

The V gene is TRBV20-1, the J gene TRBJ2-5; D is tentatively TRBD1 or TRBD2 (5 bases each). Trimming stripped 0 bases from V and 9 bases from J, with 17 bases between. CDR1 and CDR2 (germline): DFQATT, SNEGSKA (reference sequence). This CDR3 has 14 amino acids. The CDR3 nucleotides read TGCAGTGCTAGAGATGAACCAGGGAAGGAGGCCCAGTACTTC. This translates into CSARDEPGKEAQYF.

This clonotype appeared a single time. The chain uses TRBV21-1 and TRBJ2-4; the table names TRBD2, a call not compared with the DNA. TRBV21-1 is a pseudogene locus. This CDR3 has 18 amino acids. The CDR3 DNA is TGTGCCAGCATCCCCGGAAGGGTAGCGGGGGTCCAACGGGACATTCAGTACTTC. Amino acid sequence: CASIPGRVAGVQRDIQYF.

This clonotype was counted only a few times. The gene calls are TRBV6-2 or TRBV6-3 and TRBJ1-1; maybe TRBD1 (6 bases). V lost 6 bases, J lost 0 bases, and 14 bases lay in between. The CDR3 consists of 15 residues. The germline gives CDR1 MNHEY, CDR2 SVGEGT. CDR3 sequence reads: CASRGHRALNTEAFF. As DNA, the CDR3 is TGTGCCAGCAGGGGACACCGGGCCTTGAACACTGAAGCTTTCTTT.